The rows below give T cell receptor beta chains drawn from one sample of a study of OX40 agonist ivuxolimab in advanced cancers. Here immunoSEQ multiplex PCR was the method, and the copy in TCRdb shows in-frame clones only, minus some. Of 90,000 to 100,000 clones listed, around 85% are singletons. Material: CD4+ or CD8+ T cells sorted from blood, obtained in a trial of the OX40 agonist ivuxolimab. All receptors come from an adult with an advanced solid tumor such as melanoma, head and neck, liver or kidney cancer. CDR3s include the opening cysteine and the closing phenylalanine or tryptophan. A D gene is named only where the DNA matches it firmly. A row's size may be missing; if present it is once, few, many or a size class.

J | D | V | size | DNA | CDR3
TRBJ2-1 | TRBD2 | TRBV5-6 | . | TGTGCCAGCAGCTCCTCGGGTGCGGGAGCTATCTACAATGAGCAGTTCTTC | CASSSSGAGAIYNEQFF
TRBJ1-6 | . | TRBV2 | . | TGTGCCAGCAGTGAAGCTGTCTATAATTCACCCCTCCACTTT | CASSEAVYNSPLHF
TRBJ2-5 | TRBD1 | TRBV5-1 | . | TGCGCCAGCAGCTATTCAGGGGGCCAGGAGACCCAGTACTTC | CASSYSGGQETQYF
TRBJ2-1 | . | TRBV28 | . | . | CASSSSGQGARNEQFF
TRBJ1-2 | TRBD1 | TRBV5-1 | . | TGCGCCAGCAGAAAAACCGGGACAGAGATAATCTATGGCTACACCTTC | CASRKTGTEIIYGYTF
TRBJ2-1 | . | TRBV28 | . | TGTGCCAGCAGTTCCGGACTTAACAATGAGCAGTTCTTC | CASSSGLNNEQFF
TRBJ2-7 | TRBD2 | TRBV2 | . | TGTGCCAGCAGTGAAACTAGCGGGAGCTACGAGCAGTACTTC | CASSETSGSYEQYF
TRBJ1-3 | TRBD1 | TRBV4-1 | . | TGCGCCAGCAGCCTGTCAAACAGGGGGCTCTCTGGAAACACCATATATTTT | CASSLSNRGLSGNTIYF
TRBJ2-5 | TRBD2 | TRBV11-2 | . | TGTGCCAGCAGCTTGGGCGGGAGGCAAGAGACCCAGTACTTC | CASSLGGRQETQYF
TRBJ1-5 | TRBD1 | TRBV28 | . | TGTGCCAGCAGTCAGGGGGGGAGCAATCAGCCCCAGCATTTT | CASSQGGSNQPQHF
TRBJ2-5 | . | TRBV7-3 | . | TGTGCCAGCAGCCTCAGCGTACGGGAGACCCAGTACTTC | CASSLSVRETQYF
TRBJ2-3 | . | TRBV7-2 | few | TGTGCCAGCAGCTTAGGGACACGTTCACTCCGGACGCAGTATTTT | CASSLGTRSLRTQYF
TRBJ2-3 | TRBD2 | TRBV2 | . | TGTGCCAGCAGTGAGACGGGACTAGCTGGCGATACGCAGTATTTT | CASSETGLAGDTQYF
TRBJ2-1 | TRBD2 | TRBV5-1 | once | TGCGCCAGCAGCCGCGGGGGAAGCTCCTACAATGAGCAGTTCTTC | CASSRGGSSYNEQFF
TRBJ1-1 | . | TRBV28 | . | TGTGCCAGCAGACTCCCGGGGGTGAACACTGAAGCTTTCTTT | CASRLPGVNTEAFF
TRBJ1-1 | . | TRBV11-2 | . | TGTGCCAGCAGCTTAGTAAGGGGGACTGAAGCTTTCTTT | CASSLVRGTEAFF
TRBJ2-5 | . | TRBV7-3 | . | TGTGCCAGCAGCTTGACCGGGACCCAAGAGACCCAGTACTTC | CASSLTGTQETQYF
TRBJ2-4 | . | TRBV7-2 | . | TGTGCCAGCAGCCCAACGGACTTTCCGTACATTCAGTACTTC | CASSPTDFPYIQYF
TRBJ2-3 | . | TRBV20-1 | . | TGCAGTGCTAGGGTCTATACGCAGTATTTT | CSARVYTQYF
TRBJ1-5 | . | TRBV2 | . | TGTGCCAGCAGTGAAGGGGGAGCAGGCAATCAGCCCCAGCATTTT | CASSEGGAGNQPQHF
TRBJ1-1 | . | TRBV6-1 | . | TGTGCCAGCAGATACAGCGTATCGGAAGCTTTCTTT | CASRYSVSEAFF
TRBJ1-2 | . | TRBV5-1 | . | TGCGCCAGCAGCTCCACTCCCGGGGCGGAGTATGGCTACACCTTC | CASSSTPGAEYGYTF
TRBJ2-3 | . | TRBV6-5 | . | TGTGCCAGCAGTTACTCGATTTCGGCAGATACGCAGTATTTT | CASSYSISADTQYF
TRBJ1-4 | TRBD1 | TRBV7-8 | . | TGTGCCAGCAGCCTGACAGGGCAGAAGGAGGAAAAACTGTTTTTT | CASSLTGQKEEKLFF
TRBJ1-1 | . | TRBV7-2 | . | TGTGCCAGCAGCAGGGAAAGGGACACTGAAGCTTTCTTT | CASSRERDTEAFF
TRBJ1-1 | . | TRBV10-2 | . | TGCGCCAGCACCCCGGCAAGATCGAACACTGAAGCTTTCTTT | CASTPARSNTEAFF
TRBJ1-1 | . | TRBV30 | . | TGTGCCTGGAGTGTACACGGGAACACTGAAGCTTTCTTT | CAWSVHGNTEAFF
TRBJ2-1 | TRBD1 | TRBV2 | . | TGTGCCAGCAGTGTGTTGGGACAGGGGATAGATGAGCAGTTCTTC | CASSVLGQGIDEQFF
TRBJ2-1 | . | TRBV6-5 | . | TGTGCCAGCAGTTGGGGCGCCTCTCGCGAGCAGTTCTTC | CASSWGASREQFF
TRBJ2-2 | TRBD2 | TRBV19 | . | TGTGCCAGTGGTAGCGGGAGGGGGGACACCGGGGAGCTGTTTTTT | CASGSGRGDTGELFF
TRBJ1-2 | TRBD1 | TRBV7-2 | few | TGTGCCAGCAGCCTTGTGAGGACAGGGGGCTATGGCTACACCTTC | CASSLVRTGGYGYTF
TRBJ2-5 | . | TRBV7-2 | once | TGTGCCAGCAGCCCGCGCTGGCGGACACCTTATCGAGAGACCCAGTACTTC | CASSPRWRTPYRETQYF
TRBJ1-2 | . | TRBV19 | . | TGTGCCAGTAGTCGGAACTATGGCTACACCTTC | CASSRNYGYTF
TRBJ2-1 | . | TRBV6-5 | . | TGTGCCAGCAGTAGGGGGGGTAACTCCTACAATGAGCAGTTCTTC | CASSRGGNSYNEQFF
TRBJ1-1 | TRBD1 | TRBV6-5 | once | TGTGCCAGCAGTTCCGACAGGGGTGTAATCGCTTTCTTT | CASSSDRGVIAFF
TRBJ2-3 | . | TRBV5-1 | once | TGCGCCAGCAGCCAGCCGGGGGCAGATACGCAGTATTTT | CASSQPGADTQYF
TRBJ2-1 | . | TRBV2 | . | TGTGCCAGCAGTGACGAGGGTACTGAGCAGTTCTTC | CASSDEGTEQFF
TRBJ2-1 | . | TRBV18 | once | TGTGCCAGCTCACAGCCCGGGGGTTCCTACAATGAGCAGTTCTTC | CASSQPGGSYNEQFF
TRBJ1-1 | . | TRBV7-9 | . | TGTGCCAGCAGCTTATTACTTACAGGGAGGACTGAAGCTTTCTTT | CASSLLLTGRTEAFF
TRBJ2-3 | TRBD2 | TRBV7-3 | . | TGTGCCAGCAGCTTAAACGGCGGGAGGGGTGATACGCAGTATTTT | CASSLNGGRGDTQYF
TRBJ2-2 | . | TRBV7-2 | . | TGTGCCAGCAGCCCCCAACCCCAGAACACCGGGGAGCTGTTTTTT | CASSPQPQNTGELFF
TRBJ2-1 | . | TRBV5-4 | . | TGTGCCAGCAGCCAGGGGCATGAGCAGTTCTTC | CASSQGHEQFF
TRBJ2-4 | TRBD2 | TRBV28 | . | TGTGCCAGTTGGCCAGGGACTAGCGGGAGAGGCATTCAGTACTTC | CASWPGTSGRGIQYF
TRBJ2-5 | . | TRBV7-2 | . | TGTGCCAGCAGCTTAGCCGGGTACCAAGAGACCCAGTACTTC | CASSLAGYQETQYF
TRBJ2-1 | . | TRBV7-2 | . | TGTGCCAGCAGCTTAGTGGGCCGCAGCTCCTACAATGAGCAGTTCTTC | CASSLVGRSSYNEQFF
TRBJ2-1 | . | TRBV7-9 | . | TGTGCCAGCAGCTTACCCTTTGGGCTAGCGAAGGACAATGAGCAGTTCTTC | CASSLPFGLAKDNEQFF
TRBJ2-3 | . | TRBV5-1 | once | TGCGCCAGCAGCCCGACACCCTCTATCACAGATACGCAGTATTTT | CASSPTPSITDTQYF
TRBJ2-2 | TRBD2 | TRBV18 | . | TGTGCCAGCTCACTTACCGGGACTAGCGGGAGAGAGGAAAACACCGGGGAGCTGTTTTTT | CASSLTGTSGREENTGELFF
TRBJ2-1 | . | TRBV28 | . | TGTGCCAGCCCCCCCCTGGGTGACCTCCTGGAAGAGCAGTTCTTC | CASPPLGDLLEEQFF
TRBJ2-5 | . | TRBV7-9 | . | TGTGCCAGCAGCTTAGGGGTTGATCCAGGGATCGGAGAGACCCAGTACTTC | CASSLGVDPGIGETQYF
TRBJ1-2 | . | TRBV6-5 | . | TGTGCCAGCAGTGGGAGGATCGGGGACTATGGCTACACCTTC | CASSGRIGDYGYTF
TRBJ2-3 | TRBD2 | TRBV7-9 | . | TGTGCCAGTCTAGCGGGAGGGAGCACAGATACGCAGTATTTT | CASLAGGSTDTQYF
TRBJ2-3 | . | TRBV7-2 | . | TGTGCCAGCAGCTCAGGGACAGATACGCAGTATTTT | CASSSGTDTQYF
TRBJ2-3 | TRBD2 | TRBV30 | . | TGTGCCTGGAGTATGGGACTAGCGTCAAATACGCAGTATTTT | CAWSMGLASNTQYF
TRBJ1-2 | . | TRBV27 | once | TGTGCCAGCAGTTTATCAGGGAACTATGGCTACACCTTC | CASSLSGNYGYTF
TRBJ1-2 | . | TRBV5-1 | . | TGCGCCAGCAGCTTGGAAGGGGGCTATGGCTACACCTTC | CASSLEGGYGYTF
TRBJ1-1 | . | TRBV28 | . | TGTGCCAGCAGTCTCTCAATCGGGCGGAACACTGAAGCTTTCTTT | CASSLSIGRNTEAFF
TRBJ2-1 | . | TRBV4-2 | . | TGTGCCAGCAGCCCCGCGGGTCGGCATGAGCAGTTCTTC | CASSPAGRHEQFF
TRBJ2-5 | . | TRBV2 | . | TGTGCCAGCAGGAAGGTATACAGGGACCAAGAGACCCAGTACTTC | CASRKVYRDQETQYF